This T cell receptor (beta chain) derives from a study of blood T cell repertoires in COVID-19. Study-level background: Collection of acute and convalescent COVID-19 samples took place in the United States, Italy and Spain. T cells, B-cell-depleted T cells, or PBMCs provided the cDNA or gDNA that served as material.

Seattle researchers signed up patients amid active infection and tracked them longitudinally. The ends lost 10 bases at V and 4 bases at J; junction bases unmatched: 3. The CDR3 is made up of 13 amino acids. Germline-derived CDR1 and CDR2 are KGHDR and SFDVKD. In the original analysis: Reference gene primer amplification gave estimated nucleated cell counts. Repertoires were generated with immunoSEQ multiplex PCR, while TCRdb's copy carries only in-frame clones and drops some. The DNA gave D and trimming, while V, J and clone size come from that table. The sample carries fewer than 60,000 clones, more than 80% recorded once. This clone was detected once.

The specimen was peripheral blood. V and J are TRBV24-1 and TRBJ2-1, with TRBD2 identical over 10 bases. This receptor was identified in a man in his sixties with COVID-19, enrolled during active disease. In DNA, the CDR3 is TGTGCCACGAGCGGGGGGGATTACAATGAGCAGTTCTTC. Translating gives CATSGGDYNEQFF.